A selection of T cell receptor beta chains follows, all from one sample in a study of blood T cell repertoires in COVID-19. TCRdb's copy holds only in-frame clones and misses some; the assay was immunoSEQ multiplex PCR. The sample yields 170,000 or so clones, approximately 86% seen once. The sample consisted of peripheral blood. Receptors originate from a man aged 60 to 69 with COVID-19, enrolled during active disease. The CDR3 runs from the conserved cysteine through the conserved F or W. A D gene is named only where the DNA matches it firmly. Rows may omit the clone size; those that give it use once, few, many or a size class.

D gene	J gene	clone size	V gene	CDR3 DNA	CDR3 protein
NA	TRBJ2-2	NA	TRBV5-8	TGTGCCAGCAGCTTGGCGCAAGAGGGTGCCGGGGAGCTGTTTTTT	CASSLAQEGAGELFF
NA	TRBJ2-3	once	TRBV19	TGTGCCAGTAGTATACTAGGTAGCACAGATACGCAGTATTTT	CASSILGSTDTQYF
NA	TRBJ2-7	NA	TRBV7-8	TGTGCCAGCAGCTTAGAACCTGGCATCTCCTACGAGCAGTACTTC	CASSLEPGISYEQYF
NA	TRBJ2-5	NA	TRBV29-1	TGCAGCGGTGATACGGGGTCTTGGGAGACCCAGTACTTC	CSGDTGSWETQYF
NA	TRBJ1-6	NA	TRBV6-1	TGTGCCAGCAGTGAATATGGGGCCTCTAATTCACCCCTCCACTTT	CASSEYGASNSPLHF
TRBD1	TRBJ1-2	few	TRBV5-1	TGCGCCAGCAGCTTACTTAGGACAGGGGACTATGGCTACACCTTC	CASSLLRTGDYGYTF
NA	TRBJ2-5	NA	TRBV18	TGTGCCAGCTCACCTTCGCGGGACCTGCCGGGAGAGACCCAGTACTTC	CASSPSRDLPGETQYF
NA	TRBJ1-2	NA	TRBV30	TGTGCCTGGAGTCCGGGGGGGACCGGTAACTATGGCTACACCTTC	CAWSPGGTGNYGYTF
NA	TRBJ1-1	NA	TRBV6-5	TGTGCCAGCAGTTACTCTTGGGCCTTGAACACTGAAGCTTTCTTT	CASSYSWALNTEAFF
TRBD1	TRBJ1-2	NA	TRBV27	TGTGCCAGCAGTGGACAGGGGGGGGCTAACTATGGCTACACCTTC	CASSGQGGANYGYTF
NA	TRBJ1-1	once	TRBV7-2	TGTGCCAGCAGCCTATTAACTAGTGTCACTGAAGCTTTCTTT	CASSLLTSVTEAFF
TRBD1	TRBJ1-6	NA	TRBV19	TGTGCCAGTAGCTGGACAGGGGCAACACGGGGTAATTCACCCCTCCACTTT	CASSWTGATRGNSPLHF
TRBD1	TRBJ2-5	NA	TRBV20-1	TGCAGTGCTAGTCCGGGGACAGGGGGCGAGACCCAGTACTTC	CSASPGTGGETQYF
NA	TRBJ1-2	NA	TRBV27	TGTGCCAGCAGTGCCCTGACCAGGGGAAATGGCTACACCTTC	CASSALTRGNGYTF
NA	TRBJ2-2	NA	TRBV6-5	TGTGCCAGCAGTTACTCCCGGGTCACCGGGGAGCTGTTTTTT	CASSYSRVTGELFF
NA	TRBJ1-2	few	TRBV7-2	TGTGCCAGCAGCCCCCAAGGGGCAGGGTATGGCTACACCTTC	CASSPQGAGYGYTF
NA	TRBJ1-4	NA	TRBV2	TGTGCCAGCAAGAACAGGGTTGATGAAAAACTGTTTTTT	CASKNRVDEKLFF